The 20 T cell receptor beta chains presented below share a single source sample, sequenced in a study of cytomegalovirus exposure and HLA in healthy donors. A multiplex PCR was run with 60 Vbeta primers and 13 Jbeta primers. The table came from immunoSEQ multiplex PCR; TCRdb's copy has only in-frame clones and leaves some out. The sample carries some 150,000 clones, about 85% recorded once. Sequences were obtained from PBMCs. The source is a woman aged 50 to 65 in good health and CMV-seropositive.

The chain links TRBV9 to TRBJ1-2; D is possibly TRBD1 (6 bases). Per the germline V gene, CDR1 is SGDLS and CDR2 is YYNGEE. The CDR3 sequence is 13 residues long. V lost 1 base and J lost 8, with 12 bases in between. The DNA for the CDR3 is TGTGCCAGCAGCGTATTCCAGGGGCAGGGCTACACCTTC. It encodes CASSVFQGQGYTF. Full variable domain (outside the CDR3, taken from reference TRBV9 and TRBJ1-2): DSGVTQTPKHLITATGQRVTLRCSPRSGDLSVYWYQQSLDQGLQFLIQYYNGEERAKGNILERFSAQQFPDLHSELNLSSLELGDSALYFCASSVFQGQGYTFGSGTRLTVV.

The chain links TRBV7-6 to TRBJ2-7, with 12 bases lining up with TRBD2. Trimming took 1 base from V and 6 from J; bases not matched to a gene: 7. CDR1 and CDR2 (germline): SGHVS, FNYEAQ. The CDR3 runs 16 residues. The CDR3 reads CASSLGLAGEGREQYF. The CDR3 coding sequence is TGTGCCAGCAGCTTAGGACTAGCGGGAGAGGGCCGCGAGCAGTACTTC.

V usage is TRBV27 and J usage is TRBJ2-3; the D gene is possibly TRBD2 (6 bases). This CDR3 comprises 12 residues. Germline V gene data show CDR1 as MNHEY and CDR2 as SMNVEV (reference sequence). V lost 3 bases and J 6 bases, leaving 7 bases between the germline ends. The CDR3 sequence is CASSFGGDTQYF. The CDR3 DNA is TGTGCCAGCAGTTTTGGGGGGGATACGCAGTATTTT.

This chain links TRBV10-3 with TRBJ2-3; no reliable D call. Trimming removed 0 bases from V and 5 bases from J, with 3 bases in between. The CDR3 length is 12 residues. CDR1 ENHRY and CDR2 SYGVKD come from the germline V gene. This chain's CDR3 is CAISESGDTQYF. The DNA for the CDR3 is TGTGCCATCAGTGAGTCCGGAGATACGCAGTATTTT.

The chain recombines TRBV9 with TRBJ2-7, with TRBD1 matching over 9 bases. V lost 3 bases and J lost 5; bases outside the gene matches: 12. Germline V gene sequence: CDR1 SGDLS, CDR2 YYNGEE. The CDR3 contains 16 residues. In nucleotides, the CDR3 is TGTGCCAGCAGCGCGGGGGGTGGGACAGGGTACCACGAGCAGTACTTC. This encodes CASSAGGGTGYHEQYF. Full variable domain (remainder filled in from reference TRBV9 and TRBJ2-7): DSGVTQTPKHLITATGQRVTLRCSPRSGDLSVYWYQQSLDQGLQFLIQYYNGEERAKGNILERFSAQQFPDLHSELNLSSLELGDSALYFCASSAGGGTGYHEQYFGPGTRLTVT.

The chain couples TRBV7-9 to TRBJ1-2; 8 bases are a match to TRBD1. Germline V gene data show CDR1 as SEHNR and CDR2 as FQNEAQ (reference sequence). This CDR3 spans 15 amino acids. J was trimmed by 3 bases and V by 0 bases; bases with no gene match: 3. CDR3 nucleotide sequence: TGTGCCAGCAGCTTAGCCGGGACAGGACACTATGGCTACACCTTC. This gives the protein CASSLAGTGHYGYTF. Full variable domain (rest looked up from reference TRBV7-9 and TRBJ1-2): DTGVSQNPRHKITKRGQNVTFRCDPISEHNRLYWYRQTLGQGPEFLTYFQNEAQLEKSRLLSDRFSAERPKGSFSTLEIQRTEQGDSAMYLCASSLAGTGHYGYTFGSGTRLTVV.

The V gene is TRBV7-2, the J gene TRBJ2-5; D gene uncertain. The CDR3 covers 16 residues. The V gene lost 0 bases and the J gene lost 4 bases, with 15 bases spanning the gap. In germline, CDR1 is SGHTA, CDR2 FQGNSA. The CDR3 loop is CASSLAAGGAGETQYF. CDR3 nucleotide sequence: TGTGCCAGCAGCTTAGCGGCAGGTGGCGCTGGAGAGACCCAGTACTTC.

This clone was observed once. This chain connects TRBV4-2 to TRBJ2-7; TRBD2 aligns across 10 bases. Unmatched junction bases numbered 5, after V lost 2 bases and J lost 7 bases. The CDR3 runs to 14 residues. Looked up from germline, CDR1 is LGHNA and CDR2 is YNFKEQ. CDR3 in DNA: TGTGCCAGCAGCCAATCTAGCGGGAGTCGTGAGCAGTACTTC. This sequence encodes CASSQSSGSREQYF.

The rearrangement links TRBV6-1 to TRBJ1-1, with 8 bases lining up with TRBD1. The V segment lost 5 bases and the J segment 4 bases; nucleotides outside the gene matches: 6. Germline V gene lookup returns CDR1 MNHNS and CDR2 SASEGT. This CDR3 spans 14 amino acids. This CDR3 reads CASSTMDRATEAFF. DNA of the CDR3: TGTGCCAGCAGTACTATGGACAGGGCCACTGAAGCTTTCTTT.

The chain links TRBV6-5 to TRBJ2-2; 7 bases are shared with TRBD2. The CDR3 length is 13 residues. Trimming removed 9 bases from V and 6 bases from J; junction bases left unmatched: 7. CDR1 and CDR2 (germline): MNHEY, SVGAGI. The CDR3 DNA reads TGTGCCAGTTCCGGGGGGTGGGCCGGGGAGCTGTTTTTT. As protein: CASSGGWAGELFF.

This rearrangement joins TRBV5-1 to TRBJ2-2; 10 nucleotides line up with TRBD1. Germline trimming cut 0 bases from V and 2 bases from J; bases unmatched to any gene: 7. CDR1 is SGHRS, CDR2 YFSETQ, per germline. The CDR3 spans 18 residues. The CDR3 nucleotides read TGCGCCAGCAGCTTGGTTCCTGGGACAGGGGCTAACACCGGGGAGCTGTTTTTT. Protein sequence: CASSLVPGTGANTGELFF. Full variable domain (remainder filled in from reference TRBV5-1 and TRBJ2-2): KAGVTQTPRYLIKTRGQQVTLSCSPISGHRSVSWYQQTPGQGLQFLFEYFSETQRNKGNFPGRFSGRQFSNSRSEMNVSTLELGDSALYLCASSLVPGTGANTGELFFGEGSRLTVL.

This clone was detected a few times. The genes are TRBV29-1 and TRBJ2-3; no definite D call. Trimming removed 7 bases at V and 1 base at J, with 12 bases between. Germline V gene sequence: CDR1 SQVTM, CDR2 ANQGSEA. There are 13 residues in the CDR3. Here the CDR3 DNA reads TGCAGCGCCGGTTCGTTTGGCACAGATACGCAGTATTTT. The encoded protein is CSAGSFGTDTQYF.

As for this clone: Germline and junction disagree at one end, which may indicate a read error. J is TRBJ1-2 and V is TRBV6-4; D ambiguous. Germline-derived CDR1 and CDR2 are MRHNA and SNTAGT. This CDR3 is built from 12 residues. The CDR3 is CAGSDRDYGYTF. The CDR3 DNA sequence: TGTGCCGGCAGTGACCGGGACTATGGCTACACCTTC.

The chain combines TRBV28 with TRBJ1-2, with D maybe TRBD1 (5 bases). CDR3 size: 16 residues. The germline V gene encodes CDR1 MDHEN and CDR2 SYDVKM. The ends were cut back, 7 bases at V and 0 bases at J, with 18 bases in the middle. The DNA for the CDR3 is TGTGCCAGCACCACGAGTGGGACTGGAACTAACTATGGCTACACCTTC. Translation: CASTTSGTGTNYGYTF.

V is TRBV5-6 and J is TRBJ2-7; 10 positions match TRBD1. The length of the CDR3 is 16 residues. Germline trimming cut 2 bases from V and 3 bases from J; bases unmatched to any gene: 8. The germline V gene encodes CDR1 SGHDT and CDR2 YYEEEE. The CDR3, as DNA: TGTGCCAGCAGCTTTCCCCCGCGGACAGGGGGCTACGAGCAGTACTTC. This codes for CASSFPPRTGGYEQYF.

This clone was counted only a few times. The chain joins TRBV6-6 to TRBJ1-1; D ambiguous. V was clipped by 4 bases and J by 7 bases, with 10 bases between them. The germline V gene has CDR1 MNHNY and CDR2 SVGAGI (reference sequence). This CDR3 has 12 residues. The CDR3: CASSSTVDEAFF. The CDR3 DNA sequence: TGTGCCAGCAGTTCTACGGTCGATGAAGCTTTCTTT.

A single count supports this clone. The chain combines TRBV5-4 with TRBJ1-2; D unresolved. V was trimmed by 1 base and J by 6 bases, leaving 4 bases between them. Germline V lookup: CDR1 SGHNT, CDR2 YYREEE (reference sequence). CDR3 size: 11 residues. The CDR3 reads CASSLRDGYTF. CDR3 coding DNA: TGTGCCAGCAGCTTGAGAGATGGCTACACCTTC. The full variable domain, completed using reference TRBV5-4 and TRBJ1-2, is ETGVTQSPTHLIKTRGQQVTLRCSSQSGHNTVSWYQQALGQGPQFIFQYYREEENGRGNFPPRFSGLQFPNYSSELNVNALELDDSALYLCASSLRDGYTFGSGTRLTVV.

V usage is TRBV19 and J usage is TRBJ2-5; D remains unclear. Trimming removed 3 bases at V and 4 bases at J, with 3 bases between. Germline values: CDR1 LNHDA, CDR2 SQIVND (reference sequence). The length of the CDR3 is 11 residues. The DNA for the CDR3 is TGTGCCAGTAGTATGGCAGAGACCCAGTACTTC. Protein product: CASSMAETQYF.

This chain uses TRBV4-2 with TRBJ2-3; 12 nucleotides line up with TRBD2. V trimming: 2 bases; J trimming: 1 base; junction bases outside the gene matches: 1. Germline values: CDR1 LGHNA, CDR2 YNFKEQ. The CDR3 runs 16 residues. The CDR3 nucleotides are TGTGCCAGCAGCCAACTAGCGGGGGGGCGCACAGATACGCAGTATTTT. This codes for CASSQLAGGRTDTQYF.

V and J are TRBV5-1 and TRBJ1-2; TRBD1 agrees at 8 bases. V shed 5 bases and J 8 bases; nucleotides not matched to a gene: 14. Germline CDR1 reads SGHRS; CDR2 reads YFSETQ. This CDR3 has 15 amino acids. In DNA form, the CDR3 reads TGCGCCAGCAGTTTTGAAGGACAGGGCTGGCACGGCTACACCTTC. Protein product: CASSFEGQGWHGYTF.